The text below deals with one T cell receptor (beta chain). Antigen unknown. This table comes from immunoSEQ multiplex PCR, and its TCRdb copy is limited to in-frame clones, with some not included. The sample shows tens of thousands of clones, about 87% of them seen only once. The sample originates from a study of T cell responses to AZD1222 COVID-19 vaccine. Study-wide points: Baseline seropositives among AZD1222 recipients totaled only six or seven. Scientists sampled the repertoires only once the peak T cell response had passed. The study found vaccine-associated CD4 TCRs spanning spike, dominant at 160-218 and 743-854. Donors were largely white British and mainly female; clonal diversity was possibly underestimated.

Germline V CDR1 and CDR2: SGHTS, YDEGEE. V gave up 0 bases and J gave up 3 bases, with 9 bases separating them. The CDR3 has 15 amino acids. This chain connects TRBV5-8 to TRBJ2-2, with unresolved D. The specimen comprised peripheral blood, sampled 28 days after the second AZD1222 dose. This receptor was obtained from an adult who received the AZD1222 COVID-19 vaccine. The DNA of the CDR3 is TGTGCCAGCAGCTTGGAACCGATCTACACCGGGGAGCTGTTTTTT. This translates into CASSLEPIYTGELFF.